The 22 T cell receptor beta chains below all came from one sample that was sequenced in a study of cytomegalovirus exposure and HLA in healthy donors. It was with 60 Vbeta and 13 Jbeta primers that the PCR ran. Method: immunoSEQ multiplex PCR; TCRdb's copy keeps in-frame clones and lacks some. The sample shows about 180,000 clones, 80% to 90% of them seen only once. The sequencing input was PBMCs. The source is a male donor in good health and CMV-seronegative.

This chain joins TRBV7-9 and TRBJ2-5; D unresolved. The germline V gene has CDR1 SEHNR and CDR2 FQNEAQ (reference sequence). This CDR3 region has 17 residues. V gave up 5 bases and J gave up 0 bases, with 19 bases separating them. The CDR3: CASSPAPPLPYQETQYF. The CDR3 DNA reads as TGTGCCAGCAGCCCCGCCCCCCCACTACCGTACCAAGAGACCCAGTACTTC.

This chain connects TRBV5-6 to TRBJ2-5, with a weak D call TRBD1 (6 bases). Trimming removed 1 base from V and 4 bases from J, with 14 bases in between. There are 15 residues in the CDR3. Per germline, CDR1 SGHDT and CDR2 YYEEEE. Here the CDR3 DNA reads TGTGCCAGCAGCTTGCTCACGTCGGACAGAGAGACCCAGTACTTC. Amino acids: CASSLLTSDRETQYF.

The rearrangement links TRBV10-2 to TRBJ2-2; TRBD2 matches at 13 bases. The junction had 6 bases not matched to a gene; V was cut back by 3 bases and J by 5 bases. This CDR3 contains 17 residues. CDR1 and CDR2 from the germline V gene are WSHSY and SAAADI. CDR3 residues: CASSERLAGGQTGELFF. The CDR3 DNA reads as TGCGCCAGCAGTGAACGACTAGCGGGAGGTCAGACCGGGGAGCTGTTTTTT.

The chain links TRBV19 to TRBJ1-2; D gene uncertain. With 3 bases removed from V and 2 bases from J, the gap between germline ends came to 10 bases. The V gene's germline CDR1 is LNHDA and CDR2 SQIVND (reference sequence). The CDR3 contains 14 residues. For the CDR3, the DNA is TGTGCCAGTAGTATTTTGTCCAGGAACTATGGCTACACCTTC. It yields the protein CASSILSRNYGYTF. Using reference TRBV19 and TRBJ1-2 for the parts outside the CDR3, the full variable domain is DGGITQSPKYLFRKEGQNVTLSCEQNLNHDAMYWYRQDPGQGLRLIYYSQIVNDFQKGDIAEGYSVSREKKESFPLTVTSAQKNPTAFYLCASSILSRNYGYTFGSGTRLTVV.

The chain combines TRBV15 with TRBJ2-4; D might be TRBD1 (6 bases). V lost 4 bases, J lost 2 bases, and 12 bases lay in between. The CDR3 length is 15 residues. Looked up from germline, CDR1 is LNHNV and CDR2 is YYDKDF (reference sequence). CDR3 nucleotides: TGTGCCACCAGCACAGGGGATACTACCAAAAACATTCAGTACTTC. Protein product: CATSTGDTTKNIQYF.

This clone was observed once. This chain joins TRBV6-6 and TRBJ2-7, with D maybe TRBD1 (6 bases). Per germline, CDR1 MNHNY and CDR2 SVGAGI (reference sequence). Trimming pared 5 bases from V and 1 base from J, leaving 18 bases between. The CDR3 is 16 amino acids. The CDR3, as DNA: TGTGCCAGCAGTCCGGCTCACCTACAGGGTTCCTACGAGCAGTACTTC. Translating gives CASSPAHLQGSYEQYF.

The chain links TRBV28 to TRBJ1-2; 9 bases line up with TRBD1. Germline V gene data show CDR1 as MDHEN and CDR2 as SYDVKM. This CDR3 is 19 amino acids long. The ends lost 6 bases at V and 6 bases at J; junction bases unmatched: 23. The CDR3 region has the DNA TGTGCCAGCAGCTCTATGGATTATCCGGGACAGGGTCTCTCGGATGGCTACACCTTC. Encoded protein: CASSSMDYPGQGLSDGYTF.

The chain recombines TRBV28 with TRBJ1-5, with 8 bases identical to TRBD1. The CDR3 is 15 amino acids. The V and J ends lost 7 bases and 4 bases, in that order; junction bases with no gene match: 9. Germline CDR1 and CDR2: MDHEN and SYDVKM. CDR3 sequence: CASTTRQGTNQPQHF. In nucleotides, the CDR3 is TGTGCCAGCACCACCCGACAGGGGACGAATCAGCCCCAGCATTTT.

The J gene is TRBJ1-1, the V gene TRBV7-2; D is ambiguous. The germline V gene encodes CDR1 SGHTA and CDR2 FQGNSA. The V end was cut by 8 bases, the J end by 1 base, with 14 bases between. This CDR3 contains 14 residues. CDR3 loop: CASGHMRGNTEAFF. DNA of the CDR3: TGTGCCAGCGGCCATATGCGAGGGAACACTGAAGCTTTCTTT.

J is TRBJ1-1 and V is TRBV7-9; no definite D call. The CDR3 loop spans 18 amino acids. Germline CDR1 is SEHNR and CDR2 is FQNEAQ (reference sequence). V lost 5 bases and J lost 0, with 22 bases in between. The chain's CDR3 is CASSPAMRATAMNTEAFF. CDR3 coding DNA: TGTGCCAGCAGCCCCGCGATGCGGGCCACCGCGATGAACACTGAAGCTTTCTTT.

The chain is built from TRBV7-9 and TRBJ2-4, with 9 bases identical to TRBD1. This CDR3 comprises 18 residues. Losses at the gene ends were 1 base for V and 0 bases for J; bases not matched to a gene: 7. Germline V CDR1 and CDR2: SEHNR, FQNEAQ (reference sequence). CDR3 bases: TGTGCCAGCAGCTTAGAATTGGACAGGGGTTTAGCCAAAAACATTCAGTACTTC. Its protein is CASSLELDRGLAKNIQYF.

The rearrangement uses TRBV6-5 and TRBJ2-7; 9 positions agree with TRBD1. V shed 6 bases, J shed 4 bases, and the junction held 10 bases outside the gene matches. The CDR3 covers 15 residues. Germline CDR1 and CDR2: MNHEY and SVGAGI. The CDR3 spells CASRPTGTGHYEQYF. CDR3 sequence (DNA): TGTGCCAGCAGACCAACCGGGACAGGGCATTACGAGCAGTACTTC.

The CDR3 is CAISEADRDEKLFF. DNA for the CDR3: TGTGCCATCAGTGAGGCGGACAGGGATGAAAAACTGTTTTTT. This chain joins TRBV10-3 and TRBJ1-4; 8 nucleotides align to TRBD1. Losses at the gene ends were 2 bases for V and 6 bases for J; bases not matched to a gene: 2. Germline loops: CDR1 ENHRY, CDR2 SYGVKD. CDR3 length equals 14 residues.

V gene TRBV4-1 combines with J gene TRBJ2-7; TRBD2 aligns across 11 bases. V dropped 3 bases and J dropped 3; count of bases not matched to a gene: 1. Germline V lookup: CDR1 MGHRA, CDR2 YSYEKL. The CDR3 extends over 14 amino acids. The CDR3 DNA reads TGCGCCAGCAGCCAGGGACTAGCGGACTACGAGCAGTACTTC. Amino acids: CASSQGLADYEQYF.

The chain employs TRBV7-6 and TRBJ2-3; 10 nucleotides agree with TRBD2. Germline CDR1 is SGHVS and CDR2 is FNYEAQ. Trimming cost V 3 bases and J 2 bases; bases outside gene matches: 8. This CDR3 comprises 17 residues. CDR3 in amino acids: CASSFLAGEEDTDTQYF. As DNA, the CDR3 is TGTGCCAGCAGCTTCCTAGCGGGAGAAGAGGACACAGATACGCAGTATTTT.

This clone has just one count. The chain recombines TRBV28 with TRBJ1-2, with D possibly being TRBD1 (5 bases). This CDR3 region has 14 residues. Trimming pared 4 bases from V and 4 bases from J, leaving 13 bases between. Germline V gene data show CDR1 as MDHEN and CDR2 as SYDVKM. CDR3 nucleotides: TGTGCCAGCAGTTCCCCAGGGTTGGGCTATGGCTACACCTTC. Its translation is CASSSPGLGYGYTF.

V and J are TRBV7-2 and TRBJ2-2; D uncertain. The ends were cut back, 0 bases at V and 7 bases at J, with 12 bases in the middle. Germline V gene data show CDR1 as SGHTA and CDR2 as FQGNSA. The length of the CDR3 is 15 residues. DNA for the CDR3: TGTGCCAGCAGCTTAGCGCTGTCTGCGAACGGGGAGCTGTTTTTT. It codes for CASSLALSANGELFF.

This chain uses TRBV15 with TRBJ2-4; TRBD1 is a possible D gene (6 bases). Germline V gives CDR1 LNHNV, CDR2 YYDKDF (reference sequence). V lost 0 bases to trimming and J lost 8 bases, with 8 bases between them. The CDR3 covers 13 residues. CDR3 bases: TGTGCCACCAGCAGAGATAAGGGGGACATTCAGTACTTC. Protein: CATSRDKGDIQYF.

For this clone: Because the CDR3's place on the DNA is in doubt, the DNA is left out and the CDR3 is given as listed by TCRdb. The chain recombines TRBV7-9 with TRBJ1-5; no DNA check was done on the table's D call, TRBD1. Germline V gene data show CDR1 as SEHNR and CDR2 as FQNEAQ (reference sequence). The CDR3 is made up of 12 amino acids, end residues included. CDR3 protein: CASSFGQGAWHF.

This clone was detected a few times. This sample includes further DNA sequences coding for the same CDR3. The rearrangement uses TRBV27 and TRBJ2-7; TRBD1 matches 10 bases. The CDR3 is 14 amino acids. The V gene end was trimmed by 2 bases and the J gene end by 2 bases; junction bases not matched to a gene: 0. Per germline, CDR1 MNHEY and CDR2 SMNVEV (reference sequence). The DNA for the CDR3 is TGTGCCAGCAGTTTAGGACAGGGGGCCTACGAGCAGTACTTC. Protein product: CASSLGQGAYEQYF.

This sequence joins TRBV7-9 and TRBJ1-2, with TRBD1 matching over 9 bases. Trimming removed 4 bases from V and 3 bases from J; junction bases left unmatched: 9. CDR1 SEHNR and CDR2 FQNEAQ come from the germline V gene (reference sequence). The CDR3 length is 16 residues. The CDR3 sequence is CASSSPLRTGDYGYTF. For the CDR3, the DNA is TGTGCCAGCAGCTCCCCCCTCCGGACAGGGGACTATGGCTACACCTTC.

The V call is TRBV19, the J call TRBJ2-7, with D tentatively TRBD1 (6 bases). The CDR3 has 13 amino acids. CDR1 and CDR2 from the germline V gene are LNHDA and SQIVND (reference sequence). Deletions cut 3 bases from V and 3 bases from J, with 9 bases between. The CDR3, as DNA: TGTGCCAGTAGTATTGACAGGAGCTACGAGCAGTACTTC. Translating it yields CASSIDRSYEQYF.